This record concerns one T cell receptor beta chain sequence. Its antigen specificity is not known. No base quality information exists; no much larger clone differs at one position. The sample originates from a study of blood T cell repertoires in COVID-19 (dated by TCRdb to about 2020). Looking at the study overall: Samples from collaborators originated in the United States, Italy and Spain and spanned both the acute and convalescent phases of COVID-19. The prospective study material was composed of cDNA or gDNA derived from T cells, B-cell-depleted T cells, or PBMCs. Deeply sampled blood TCRbeta repertoires from subjects exposed to, actively infected with, or recovered from COVID-19 were included in the dataset. The repertoires were made available in a free public database intended to serve as a resource for research on the immune response to SARS-CoV-2. Samples were obtained from the ongoing ImmuneRACE study (first 160 participants) and from 1,000 to 1,500 subjects provided by 6 global collaborators. Nearly every sample came with metadata listing a de-identified subject ID, COVID-19 status, age in years and sex. Where available, HLA class I and class II types were taken from metadata supplied by the sample provider and were not determined by assay-based typing.

The immunoSEQ Assay, a bias-controlled multiplex PCR, was used to amplify TCRbeta CDR3 regions from genomic DNA. On the study's bioinformatics: The number of nucleated cells in each sample was estimated by amplification of reference gene primers within the assay. To quantify the absolute abundance of each unique TCRbeta CDR3 rearrangement, sequence reads were collapsed and filtered. For each sample, productive Simpson clonality was calculated by taking the square root of Simpson's diversity index across productive rearrangements. This immuneACCESS table, as held by TCRdb, lists in-frame sequences with V and J called but not all clones. Of the missing ones, under half trace to an unresolved V gene in checked studies; the others have no known cause. Clone size and the V and J calls come from that table; the DNA yielded D and trimming. The sample profile shows roughly 73,000 clones; more than 80% of them were found once. 20% of the sample is taken by the ten largest.

What the work shows at the level of the full study, not this receptor alone: How much clinical and demographic metadata was included differed by source and by participant, and the metadata was provided uncurated.

Each collaborating institution followed its own protocols to collect whole blood in K2EDTA tubes. Collaborator samples were shipped for TCRbeta analysis as frozen whole blood, isolated PBMCs, or DNA extracted from either sample type. The CDR3 runs 13 residues from the cysteine to the phenylalanine. Just the 39-base CDR3 DNA is kept, in frame starting at base 1. V is trimmed back by 10 bases and J by 4 bases, and the junction contains 7 bases that no gene match accounts for. Based on the germline V gene (reference sequence), the CDR1 and CDR2 sequences are LNHDA and SQIVND. The rearrangement combines TRBV19 with TRBJ1-5, with 7 bases in between that match TRBD1. This TCR came from a woman between 65 and 79 years old with acute or convalescent COVID-19. Sequences were obtained from peripheral blood. In nucleotides, the sequence is TGTGCCACTCGGGACAGCTTAAATCAGCCCCAGCATTTT. The translation is CATRDSLNQPQHF.